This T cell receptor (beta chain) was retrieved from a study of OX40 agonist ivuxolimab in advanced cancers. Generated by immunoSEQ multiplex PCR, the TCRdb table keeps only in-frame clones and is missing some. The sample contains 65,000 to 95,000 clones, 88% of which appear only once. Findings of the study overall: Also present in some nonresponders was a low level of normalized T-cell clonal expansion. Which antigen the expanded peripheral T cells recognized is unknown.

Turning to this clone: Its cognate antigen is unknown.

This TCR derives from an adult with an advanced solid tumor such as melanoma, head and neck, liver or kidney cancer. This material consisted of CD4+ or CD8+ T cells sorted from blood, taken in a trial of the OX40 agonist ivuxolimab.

This CDR3 reads CASSLRDREETQYF. DNA of the CDR3: TGTGCCAGCAGCCTCCGGGACAGGGAAGAGACCCAGTACTTC. The chain couples TRBV9 to TRBJ2-5; 9 positions match TRBD1. The CDR3 is made up of 14 amino acids. The ends lost 4 bases at V and 3 bases at J; junction bases unmatched: 4. The germline V gene encodes CDR1 SGDLS and CDR2 YYNGEE.